These 25 T cell receptor beta chains came from one sample sequenced in a study of T cell responses to AZD1222 COVID-19 vaccine. Repertoires were generated with immunoSEQ multiplex PCR, while TCRdb's copy carries only in-frame clones and drops some. The sample has about 140,000 clones; about nine tenths are singletons. The sample here was peripheral blood, taken 28 days after the second AZD1222 dose. Source of these receptors: an adult who received the AZD1222 COVID-19 vaccine.

The V call is TRBV11-3, the J call TRBJ2-5, with a weak D call TRBD2 (6 bases). Germline lookup yields CDR1 SGHNT and CDR2 YENEEA. The V and J ends lost 0 bases and 6 bases respectively, with 17 bases between them. The CDR3 totals 16 residues. The CDR3 reads CASSLDVGGVHQTQYF. The CDR3 region has the DNA TGTGCCAGCAGCTTAGATGTAGGAGGGGTTCATCAGACCCAGTACTTC.

As concerns this clone: At one of its ends the junction is not consistent with the germline gene, which may arise from a read error. The chain has TRBV7-3 and TRBJ2-5; D tentatively reads TRBD1 or TRBD2 (6 bases each). The length of the CDR3 is 14 residues. Germline CDR1 reads SGHTA; CDR2 reads FQGTGA. The CDR3 reads CASSTGGNQGTQYF. The CDR3 coding sequence is TGTGCCAGCAGCACCGGGGGCAATCAAGGGACCCAGTACTTC.

This clone was recorded only once. The chain is built from TRBV11-3 and TRBJ2-1; 7 bases map to TRBD1. Trimming cost V 4 bases and J 1 base; bases outside gene matches: 4. The CDR3 covers 15 residues. Germline CDR1 and CDR2: SGHNT and YENEEA. CDR3 loop: CASSSTGESYNEQFF. In nucleotides, the CDR3 is TGTGCCAGCAGCTCCACAGGGGAATCCTACAATGAGCAGTTCTTC.

About this clone itself: Its ends do not fully match the called genes, so a read error is possible. The rearrangement uses TRBV7-7 and TRBJ2-3; 8 positions agree with TRBD1. Germline lookup yields CDR1 SSHAT and CDR2 FNYEAQ (reference sequence). The CDR3 consists of 15 residues. In DNA, the CDR3 is TGTGCTAGCAGCCCCGGACAGGGAGGCGGCGATACGCAGTATTTT. This codes for CASSPGQGGGDTQYF.

As for this clone: At the DNA level, this CDR3 is encoded by other sequences in the same sample as well. The rearrangement joins TRBV6-2 or TRBV6-3 to TRBJ1-1; D remains ambiguous. Germline lookup yields CDR1 MNHEY and CDR2 SVGEGT. The V and J ends lost 0 bases and 0 bases respectively, with 2 bases between them. The CDR3 loop spans 13 amino acids. Written as DNA, the CDR3 is TGTGCCAGCAGTTACTCCATGAACACTGAAGCTTTCTTT. Protein: CASSYSMNTEAFF.

The chain joins TRBV5-1 to TRBJ1-4; no definite D call. Per the germline V gene, CDR1 is SGHRS and CDR2 is YFSETQ. Trimming took 7 bases from V and 7 from J, leaving 17 bases between them. There are 14 residues in the CDR3. The CDR3 coding sequence is TGCGCCAGCCGCGAAAACCCGGACGGTGAAAAACTGTTTTTT. Translated: CASRENPDGEKLFF.

The DNA for the CDR3 is TGCGCCAGCAGCCAAGGGTTGTCTTACGAGCAGTACTTC. Protein: CASSQGLSYEQYF. The chain is built from TRBV4-3 and TRBJ2-7; no firm D call. Deletions cut 1 base from V and 4 bases from J, with 8 bases between. The CDR3 covers 13 residues. Looked up from germline, CDR1 is LGHNA and CDR2 is YSLEER.

CDR3 sequence reads: CASSRGWNTEAFF. Here the CDR3 DNA reads TGTGCCAGCAGTCGGGGGTGGAACACTGAAGCTTTCTTT. This chain connects TRBV2 to TRBJ1-1, with a tentative D call TRBD1 (5 bases). Germline CDR1 is SNHLY and CDR2 is FYNNEI. The ends were cut back, 5 bases at V and 1 base at J, with 8 bases in the middle. This CDR3 region has 13 residues.

The chain couples TRBV5-1 to TRBJ1-2; D possibly corresponds to TRBD1 (6 bases). V was clipped by 0 bases and J by 2 bases, with 11 bases between them. CDR1 is SGHRS and CDR2 is YFSETQ in the germline V gene. The CDR3 totals 15 residues. CDR3 amino acids: CASSLAGEKNYGYTF. The CDR3 DNA reads as TGCGCCAGCAGCTTGGCAGGGGAAAAAAACTATGGCTACACCTTC.

V is TRBV30 and J is TRBJ1-5; D gene uncertain. The V end lost 5 bases, the J end lost 1 base, and 12 bases lay between the germline ends. The CDR3 extends over 14 amino acids. The V gene's germline CDR1 is GTSNPN and CDR2 SVGIG (reference sequence). This CDR3 is CAWSGSPSNQPQHF. As DNA, the CDR3 is TGTGCCTGGTCCGGGAGCCCAAGCAATCAGCCCCAGCATTTT.

The chain links TRBV19 to TRBJ2-7; 9 bases are a match to TRBD2. The V and J ends lost 5 bases and 3 bases, in that order; junction bases with no gene match: 2. This CDR3 contains 13 residues. Looked up from germline, CDR1 is LNHDA and CDR2 is SQIVND (reference sequence). CDR3 sequence reads: CASSPSGDYEQYF. The CDR3, as DNA: TGTGCCAGTAGTCCTAGCGGGGACTACGAGCAGTACTTC.

This clone occurred once. V usage is TRBV7-2 and J usage is TRBJ2-3, with D uncertain. V shed 1 base and J shed 6 bases, with 8 bases lying between them. Germline-derived CDR1 and CDR2 are SGHTA and FQGNSA. The CDR3 loop spans 13 amino acids. CDR3 loop: CASSLERTDTQYF. CDR3 DNA sequence: TGTGCCAGCAGCTTAGAACGGACGGATACGCAGTATTTT.

Concerning this clone: This CDR3 is also generated by other DNA sequences in the sample. The chain has TRBV18 and TRBJ2-3; 9 bases are a match to TRBD2. Unmatched junction bases numbered 4, after V lost 3 bases and J lost 3 bases. Per the germline V gene, CDR1 is KGHSH and CDR2 is LQKENI. This CDR3 comprises 15 residues. CDR3 sequence (DNA): TGTGCCAGCTCACCGCGGCGGGAGGGAACAGATACGCAGTATTTT. Translated: CASSPRREGTDTQYF.

In DNA, the CDR3 is TGTGCCAGCAGCTTTCGGACCACCAACCCCCACAATGAGCAGTTCTTC. Translated, it gives CASSFRTTNPHNEQFF. The chain is built from TRBV7-6 and TRBJ2-1; D is ambiguous. There are 16 residues in the CDR3. The V gene's germline CDR1 is SGHVS and CDR2 FNYEAQ. The V end lost 3 bases, the J end lost 5 bases, and 17 bases lay between the germline ends.

This chain joins TRBV10-3 and TRBJ1-6; tentatively, D is TRBD1 (5 bases). V gave up 10 bases and J gave up 5 bases, with 12 bases separating them. Germline assignment: CDR1 ENHRY and CDR2 SYGVKD. The CDR3 is 13 residues long. CDR3 sequence: CATRDLDNSPLHF. As DNA, the CDR3 is TGTGCCACCCGGGACTTGGATAATTCACCCCTCCACTTT.

The DNA of the CDR3 is TGTGCCAGCAGTCCCCTCTACCTAGCGGGGGAGATGGGGGAGCTGTTTTTT. Its protein is CASSPLYLAGEMGELFF. The chain employs TRBV28 and TRBJ2-2; 10 bases map to TRBD2. V shed 5 bases, J shed 8 bases, and the junction held 14 bases outside the gene matches. Germline V gene data show CDR1 as MDHEN and CDR2 as SYDVKM. This CDR3 is 17 amino acids long. Together with reference TRBV28 and TRBJ2-2, the CDR3 gives the full variable domain: DVKVTQSSRYLVKRTGEKVFLECVQDMDHENMFWYRQDPGLGLRLIYFSYDVKMKEKGDIPEGYSVSREKKERFSLILESASTNQTSMYLCASSPLYLAGEMGELFFGEGSRLTVL.

This clone was seen a few times. The chain carries TRBV6-4 and TRBJ1-5, with D possibly matching TRBD1 (6 bases). CDR3 size: 13 residues. Trimming took 6 bases from V and 7 from J, leaving 13 bases between them. Germline-derived CDR1 and CDR2 are MRHNA and SNTAGT. The CDR3, as DNA: TGTGCCAGCAGCGGACAGCCCGGGCAGCCCCAGCATTTT. Translation: CASSGQPGQPQHF.

This chain connects TRBV7-3 to TRBJ2-1; D is undetermined. CDR1 and CDR2 (germline): SGHTA, FQGTGA. This CDR3 is built from 14 residues. Trimming shortened V by 3 bases and J by 8 bases, and 14 bases separated the two germline ends. CDR3 sequence reads: CASSLTAAVDEQFF. For the CDR3, the DNA is TGTGCCAGCAGCTTGACTGCGGCGGTCGATGAGCAGTTCTTC.

This chain connects TRBV6-1 to TRBJ1-2, with D unresolved. CDR3 length: 13 amino acids. Germline lookup yields CDR1 MNHNS and CDR2 SASEGT. The V and J ends lost 3 bases and 8 bases respectively, with 13 bases between them. Here the CDR3 reads CASSETALGGYTF. CDR3 nucleotides: TGTGCCAGCAGTGAGACGGCGCTGGGAGGCTACACCTTC.

The chain has TRBV18 and TRBJ2-7, with a possible D match to TRBD2 (5 bases). There are 13 residues in the CDR3. Trimming cost V 3 bases and J 7 bases, with 13 bases left between them. Germline CDR1 KGHSH, CDR2 LQKENI. This chain's CDR3 is CASSPDSLLEQYF. The CDR3 coding sequence is TGTGCCAGCTCACCGGACTCCCTATTGGAGCAGTACTTC.

This clone was found a few times. The chain links TRBV4-2 to TRBJ2-3; TRBD2 might be the D (6 bases). Germline assignment: CDR1 LGHNA and CDR2 YNFKEQ. This CDR3 is 16 amino acids long. Trimming cost V 1 base and J 3 bases, with 14 bases left between them. This chain's CDR3 is CASSQVDGSTTDTQYF. Written as DNA, the CDR3 is TGTGCCAGCAGCCAAGTTGACGGGAGTACGACAGATACGCAGTATTTT.

The genes are TRBV6-2 or TRBV6-3 and TRBJ1-2; D is uncertain. Trimming removed 0 bases at V and 10 bases at J, with 9 bases between. The CDR3 is 12 residues long. Germline V CDR1 and CDR2: MNHEY, SVGEGT. Written as DNA, the CDR3 is TGTGCCAGCAGTTACTCCGGGCAGAACTACACCTTC. The encoded protein is CASSYSGQNYTF.

The chain combines TRBV7-2 with TRBJ1-6, with D maybe TRBD1 (6 bases). Trimming took off 3 bases at V and 4 bases at J, with 19 bases between the two ends. This CDR3 has 18 residues. Germline CDR1 reads SGHTA; CDR2 reads FQGNSA. The CDR3 region is CASSLGTTYPNYNSPLHF. The CDR3 bases are TGTGCCAGCAGCTTGGGGACAACATACCCCAATTATAATTCACCCCTCCACTTT. The full variable domain, its missing parts supplied by reference TRBV7-2 and TRBJ1-6, is GAGVSQSPSNKVTEKGKDVELRCDPISGHTALYWYRQSLGQGLEFLIYFQGNSAPDKSGLPSDRFSAERTGGSVSTLTIQRTQQEDSAVYLCASSLGTTYPNYNSPLHFGNGTRLTVT.

This clone was seen a few times. The chain combines TRBV3-1 (or the pseudogene TRBV3-2) with TRBJ1-5; TRBD1 aligns across 10 bases. V lost 0 bases and J lost 6; bases outside the gene matches: 17. The CDR3 consists of 20 residues. Germline-derived CDR1 and CDR2 are LGHDT and YNNKEL (reference sequence). The CDR3 loop is CASSQETQVGPDRGSQPQHF. The CDR3 bases are TGTGCCAGCAGCCAAGAGACTCAAGTAGGGCCGGACAGGGGGTCTCAGCCCCAGCATTTT.

The chain is built from TRBV29-1 and TRBJ1-1; D is unresolved. The CDR3 sequence is 11 residues long. CDR1 is SQVTM and CDR2 is ANQGSEA in the germline V gene. V was cut by 6 bases and J by 6 bases, with 11 bases left in between. In nucleotides, the CDR3 is TGCAGCGTAAGGGCGGGCGCTGAAGCTTTCTTT. It is translated as CSVRAGAEAFF.